The entry below describes one T cell receptor (beta chain). Its specific antigen is unknown. No much larger clonotype is one base removed from it; base qualities were not supplied. The CDR3 regions of human TCRbeta chains were analyzed by immunosequencing. Per the source publication's procedure: TCRs in the repertoires were matched against a reference library of SARS-CoV-2-specific TCRs that had been generated with the MIRA antigen-specificity platform. Breadth was defined as the fraction of unique TCRs that were SARS-CoV-2-associated. Depth was defined as the fraction of total T cells that were SARS-CoV-2-associated. Using the MIRA data, each spike-specific TCR was assigned both to the spike region to which the TCR was reactive and to a CD4 or CD8 class. Log10-transformed breadth and depth values were compared by one-way ANOVA with Sidak's multiple comparisons tests. TCRdb holds this immuneACCESS table with in-frame rearrangements only. Some clones are missing; in checked studies, unresolved V genes explain under half, and the rest has no known cause. V, J and clone size reflect that table, while D and trimming were determined from the DNA. This sample holds some 120,000 clones; 70% to 90% were observed only once. The ten largest clones represent 3.9% of the sample.

The source of the sample is a study of T cell responses to AZD1222 COVID-19 vaccine (dated by TCRdb to the early 2020s). At the level of the whole study: A total of 230 to 250 trial participants underwent TCR sequencing, of whom about 210 had received two doses of AZD1222 and some 25 had received two doses of the MenACWY control vaccine. Trial participants were enrolled into age subgroups of 18-55, 56-69 and 70-plus years, which contained around 150, 29 and 61 TCR-sequenced participants, respectively.

V is reduced by 4 bases and J by 1 base, leaving a spacing of 10 bases between them. The CDR3 contains 14 residues, cysteine and phenylalanine counted. Only the CDR3 part of the read is kept: 42 bases, read in frame from the first base. CDR1 and CDR2 are read off the germline V gene as LGHNA and YNFKEQ. The time point label, as the study defines it: baseline before first vaccination. Read against the paper, the sample's treatment or condition label means: meningococcal conjugate vaccine given as trial control. The vaccinee samples were drawn from two UK trials, COV001 and COV002, one of which was a single-blind randomized controlled phase 2/3 trial testing AZD1222 (ChAdOx1 nCoV-19) in healthy adults. For TCRbeta chain sequencing, PBMC samples from trial participants were taken at day 0 and at day 28 after the second dose. Points the paper makes about the study in general: The whole spike protein was spanned by vaccine-associated CD4 TCRs, and dominant responses were seen in regions 160-218 and 743-854. Because no day 14 peak-response samples were available, repertoires were characterized only after the peak T cell response. After two AZD1222 doses, spike-specific TCR breadth and depth were significantly higher than at day 0 and than in MenACWY recipients. Nearly half of unique spike-specific TCRs reportedly recognized epitopes outside regions mutated in the B.1.351 and B.1.1.7 variants. Conclusions about previously exposed vaccinees are limited, since just a handful of AZD1222 recipients were seropositive for SARS-CoV-2 at baseline. The 56-69-year group was small, and its depth increase did not reach significance, likely because of low power. Participants were mostly white British, with more females than males. The authors suggested clonal diversity may have been underestimated.

This sample comprised peripheral blood, obtained on day 0 of MenACWY control vaccination. The V and J segments used are TRBV4-2 and TRBJ1-1; the D gene is not confidently resolved. This TCR was recovered from an adult in good health. The CDR3 reads as follows: CASSPETANTEAFF. The sequenced DNA is TGTGCCAGCAGCCCAGAAACGGCGAACACTGAAGCTTTCTTT.